These 21 T cell receptor beta chains share one sample of origin, sequenced in a study of blood T cell repertoires in COVID-19. Repertoires were generated with immunoSEQ multiplex PCR, while TCRdb's copy carries only in-frame clones and drops some. Found here are 250,000 to 300,000 clones, about 93% of them singletons; the top ten hold 1.1%. What was sequenced was PBMCs or T cells enriched from blood (not recorded which). These receptors came from a woman under 40 who had recovered from COVID-19.

The chain links TRBV30 to TRBJ1-2, with 7 bases fitting TRBD1. Looked up from germline, CDR1 is GTSNPN and CDR2 is SVGIG (reference sequence). The CDR3 spans 13 residues. V gave up 1 base and J gave up 3 bases; unmatched junction bases: 2. DNA for the CDR3: TGTGCCTGGAGTGGGGACAGTTACTATGGCTACACCTTC. Its translation: CAWSGDSYYGYTF. Drawing the rest from reference TRBV30 and TRBJ1-2, the complete variable domain is SQTIHQWPATLVQPVGSPLSLECTVEGTSNPNLYWYRQAAGRGLQLLFYSVGIGQISSEVPQNLSASRPQDRQFILSSKKLLLSDSGFYLCAWSGDSYYGYTFGSGTRLTVV.

The chain recombines TRBV14 with TRBJ2-2, with unresolved D. Germline CDR1 is SGHDN and CDR2 is FVKESK. This CDR3 has 13 residues. Trimming left V 5 bases short and J 3 bases short, with 7 bases between. In DNA, the CDR3 is TGTGCCAGCAGCGATGGCTACACCGGGGAGCTGTTTTTT. It codes for CASSDGYTGELFF.

The V gene is TRBV11-3, the J gene TRBJ2-3; 8 nucleotides agree with TRBD2. This CDR3 comprises 20 residues. Germline V gene lookup returns CDR1 SGHNT and CDR2 YENEEA. V lost 5 bases, J lost 6 bases, and 25 bases stayed unmatched. In nucleotides, the CDR3 is TGTGCCAGCAGCCATACCCTCCCGGGGACTAGTTGGTGGGAATGGGATACGCAGTATTTT. Encoded protein: CASSHTLPGTSWWEWDTQYF.

V is TRBV9 and J is TRBJ1-1; tentative D call: TRBD1 (6 bases). Trimming removed 3 bases from V and 3 bases from J, with 21 bases in between. Per germline, CDR1 SGDLS and CDR2 YYNGEE. There are 17 residues in the CDR3. In DNA form, the CDR3 reads TGTGCCAGCAGCGCCCAAATTTCGGGGGGCACGGACACTGAAGCTTTCTTT. It codes for CASSAQISGGTDTEAFF.

This clone appeared once. The chain recombines TRBV28 with TRBJ2-1, with 10 bases aligning to TRBD1. CDR1 and CDR2 (germline): MDHEN, SYDVKM. The CDR3 has 14 amino acids. V shed 7 bases, J shed 4 bases, and the junction held 4 bases outside the gene matches. CDR3 DNA sequence: TGTGCCAGCAACCGGGACAGGGGATACAATGAGCAGTTCTTC. Translating gives CASNRDRGYNEQFF.

This chain links TRBV6-5 with TRBJ2-7; TRBD1 agrees at 9 bases. Germline CDR1 reads MNHEY; CDR2 reads SVGAGI. Trimming removed 2 bases from V and 2 bases from J; junction bases left unmatched: 7. The CDR3 has 16 residues. As DNA, the CDR3 is TGTGCCAGCAGTTACGCCGGGACAGGGACACCCTACGAGCAGTACTTC. It yields the protein CASSYAGTGTPYEQYF.

J is TRBJ1-2 and V is TRBV10-3; D gene uncertain. The CDR3 is made up of 16 amino acids. Per the germline V gene, CDR1 is ENHRY and CDR2 is SYGVKD. Trimming shortened V by 4 bases and J by 0 bases, and 15 bases separated the two germline ends. The CDR3 bases are TGTGCCATCAGTGGGGCCCTTCACCCTACTAACTATGGCTACACCTTC. It specifies CAISGALHPTNYGYTF.

The chain carries TRBV18 and TRBJ1-5; perhaps TRBD1 as D (6 bases). Germline lookup yields CDR1 KGHSH and CDR2 LQKENI. Trimming removed 2 bases at V and 5 bases at J, with 13 bases between. This CDR3 comprises 15 residues. The CDR3 DNA is TGTGCCAGCTCACCAACGTTCACAGGGCATCAGCCCCAGCATTTT. Translating it yields CASSPTFTGHQPQHF.

J is TRBJ2-5 and V is TRBV7-3, with D tentatively TRBD2 (5 bases). The CDR3 consists of 14 residues. Germline lookup yields CDR1 SGHTA and CDR2 FQGTGA. The germline V and J ends were trimmed by 1 base and 0 bases, with 6 bases remaining between them. CDR3 sequence reads: CASSLNGNQETQYF. Here the CDR3 DNA reads TGTGCCAGCAGCTTAAACGGGAACCAAGAGACCCAGTACTTC.

The V gene is TRBV3-1 (or the pseudogene TRBV3-2), the J gene TRBJ2-1; D is uncertain. The CDR3 runs to 12 residues. The V end lost 0 bases, the J end lost 10 bases, and 7 bases lay between the germline ends. Germline V gene lookup returns CDR1 LGHDT and CDR2 YNNKEL (reference sequence). The CDR3 protein is CASSQDLREQFF. The CDR3 region has the DNA TGTGCCAGCAGCCAAGATCTCCGGGAGCAGTTCTTC.

This clone was seen only once. CDR3: CSVVAGLAGVEQYF. CDR3 sequence (DNA): TGCAGCGTTGTAGCAGGACTAGCGGGAGTCGAGCAGTACTTC. V and J are TRBV29-1 and TRBJ2-7, with 13 bases matching TRBD2. The CDR3 is 14 amino acids. V lost 4 bases and J lost 6; bases outside the gene matches: 6. The germline V gene encodes CDR1 SQVTM and CDR2 ANQGSEA.

This sequence joins TRBV18 and TRBJ1-1; TRBD1 might be the D (5 bases). Trimming cost V 6 bases and J 3 bases, with 14 bases left between them. CDR3 length: 14 residues. Per the germline V gene, CDR1 is KGHSH and CDR2 is LQKENI. The chain's CDR3 is CASSPGQSYTEAFF. The CDR3 nucleotides read TGTGCCAGCTCCCCCGGACAAAGCTACACTGAAGCTTTCTTT.

The genes are TRBV9 and TRBJ2-3; tentatively, D is TRBD2 (5 bases). Germline V gene sequence: CDR1 SGDLS, CDR2 YYNGEE. CDR3 length equals 16 residues. The V end lost 0 bases, the J end lost 4 bases, and 15 bases lay between the germline ends. The CDR3 reads CASSVGPEGWADTQYF. In DNA form, the CDR3 reads TGTGCCAGCAGCGTAGGCCCCGAGGGATGGGCAGATACGCAGTATTTT.

The count of this clone is one. This rearrangement joins TRBV9 to TRBJ2-1; 11 bases line up with TRBD2. The CDR3 contains 15 residues. With 5 bases clipped from V and 3 bases from J, the junction kept 4 bases outside the gene matches. Germline-derived CDR1 and CDR2 are SGDLS and YYNGEE. This CDR3 reads CASSPTSGNYNEQFF. The CDR3 DNA reads TGTGCCAGCAGTCCGACTAGCGGGAACTACAATGAGCAGTTCTTC.

The chain employs TRBV27 and TRBJ1-5, with 8 bases matching TRBD1. Trimming cost V 6 bases and J 8 bases; bases outside gene matches: 12. CDR1 and CDR2 (germline): MNHEY, SMNVEV (reference sequence). This CDR3 is 15 amino acids long. As DNA, the CDR3 is TGTGCCAGCAGAGGAGGGACAGGAGGAAGGAAGCCCCAGCATTTT. Protein: CASRGGTGGRKPQHF.

J is TRBJ2-5 and V is TRBV9; D possibly corresponds to TRBD2 (6 bases). CDR3 length equals 15 residues. Deletions cut 3 bases from V and 3 bases from J, with 15 bases between. Germline V gene sequence: CDR1 SGDLS, CDR2 YYNGEE. CDR3 protein: CASSATGTREETQYF. The DNA for the CDR3 is TGTGCCAGCAGCGCCACTGGGACTCGGGAAGAGACCCAGTACTTC.

The chain has TRBV6-5 and TRBJ1-6; D unclear. Trimming shortened V by 2 bases and J by 5 bases, and 13 bases separated the two germline ends. The CDR3 extends over 16 amino acids. Germline CDR1 and CDR2: MNHEY and SVGAGI. This CDR3 reads CASSYEKSLHNSPLHF. CDR3 nucleotides: TGTGCCAGCAGTTACGAGAAGTCTCTACATAATTCACCCCTCCACTTT.

The J gene is TRBJ1-5, the V gene TRBV10-2, with a tentative D call TRBD1 (6 bases). The germline CDR1 and CDR2 sequences are WSHSY and SAAADI. The CDR3 runs 14 residues. V was shortened by 7 bases and J by 0 bases, with 10 bases between the two germline ends. This chain's CDR3 is CASKDSYSNQPQHF. The CDR3, as DNA: TGCGCCAGCAAGGACAGTTATAGCAATCAGCCCCAGCATTTT.

The CDR3 reads CSVAGVEAFF. Here the CDR3 DNA reads TGCAGCGTTGCGGGAGTCGAAGCTTTCTTT. The rearrangement joins TRBV29-1 to TRBJ1-1; no clear D. CDR3 length: 10 residues. With 4 bases removed from V and 8 bases from J, the gap between germline ends came to 8 bases. Germline loops: CDR1 SQVTM, CDR2 ANQGSEA.

The rearrangement links TRBV6-5 to TRBJ1-2, with TRBD1 identical over 7 bases. This CDR3 region has 12 residues. J lost 5 bases, V lost 4 bases, and 1 base had no gene match. The germline V gene has CDR1 MNHEY and CDR2 SVGAGI. Written as DNA, the CDR3 is TGTGCCAGCAGTTTACAGGGGTATGGCTACACCTTC. Translated: CASSLQGYGYTF.

V usage is TRBV3-1 (or the pseudogene TRBV3-2) and J usage is TRBJ1-4, with D possibly matching TRBD1 (6 bases). The germline V and J ends were trimmed by 4 bases and 0 bases, with 6 bases remaining between them. Germline assignment: CDR1 LGHDT and CDR2 YNNKEL (reference sequence). The CDR3 is 14 amino acids. The CDR3 spells CASSRTATNEKLFF. The CDR3 DNA reads TGTGCCAGCAGCCGGACAGCAACTAATGAAAAACTGTTTTTT.